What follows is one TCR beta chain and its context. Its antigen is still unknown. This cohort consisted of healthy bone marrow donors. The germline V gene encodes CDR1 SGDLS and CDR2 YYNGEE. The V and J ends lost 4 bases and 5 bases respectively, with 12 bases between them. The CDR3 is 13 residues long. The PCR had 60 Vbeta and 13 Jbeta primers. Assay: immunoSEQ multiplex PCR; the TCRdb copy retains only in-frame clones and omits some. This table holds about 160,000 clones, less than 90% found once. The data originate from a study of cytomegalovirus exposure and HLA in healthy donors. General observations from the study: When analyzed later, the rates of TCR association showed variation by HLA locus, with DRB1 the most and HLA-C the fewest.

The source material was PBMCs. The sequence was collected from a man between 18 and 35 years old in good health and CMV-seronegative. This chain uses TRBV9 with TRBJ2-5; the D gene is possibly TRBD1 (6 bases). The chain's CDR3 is CASSPGTIETQYF. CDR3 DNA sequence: TGTGCCAGCAGCCCTGGGACAATCGAGACCCAGTACTTC. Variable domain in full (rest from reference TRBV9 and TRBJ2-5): DSGVTQTPKHLITATGQRVTLRCSPRSGDLSVYWYQQSLDQGLQFLIQYYNGEERAKGNILERFSAQQFPDLHSELNLSSLELGDSALYFCASSPGTIETQYFGPGTRLLVL.